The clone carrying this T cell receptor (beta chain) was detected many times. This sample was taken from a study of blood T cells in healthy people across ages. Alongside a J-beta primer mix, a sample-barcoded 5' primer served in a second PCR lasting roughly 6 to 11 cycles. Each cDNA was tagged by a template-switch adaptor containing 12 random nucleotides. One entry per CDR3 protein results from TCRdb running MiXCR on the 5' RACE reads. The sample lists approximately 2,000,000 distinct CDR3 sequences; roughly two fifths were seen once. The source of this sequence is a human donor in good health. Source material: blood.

The CDR3 reads CSVEGLAGYEQFF. As DNA, the CDR3 is TGCAGCGTTGAGGGGCTAGCGGGGTACGAGCAGTTCTTC. The J gene is TRBJ2-1, the V gene TRBV29-1; 9 bases fit TRBD2. V lost 3 bases to trimming and J lost 10 bases; unmatched junction nucleotides: 7. The length of the CDR3 is 13 residues. Germline V gene sequence: CDR1 SQVTM, CDR2 ANQGSEA.